This T cell receptor beta chain derives from a study of somatic mutations in cytotoxic T cells in rheumatoid arthritis. About the study: Immediately following diagnosis and ahead of any treatment, patient blood (over 28 ml EDTA) was drawn.

V gave up 8 bases and J gave up 5 bases; unmatched junction bases: 6. Per germline, CDR1 MDHEN and CDR2 SYDVKM. CDR3 length: 15 residues. By share of the sample, this clone is large (0.1 to 1%). The table came from immunoSEQ multiplex PCR; TCRdb's copy has only in-frame clones and leaves some out. This sample yields roughly 5,000 clones, of which around four fifths are seen a single time; 47% belongs to the top ten. This rearrangement joins TRBV28 to TRBJ2-1; 13 bases fit TRBD2. Sequencing used CD8+ T cells sorted from blood. The receptor was derived from a woman in her 50s with rheumatoid arthritis. In DNA form, the CDR3 reads TGTGCCAGCTACGAAACTAGCGGGGGGGACAATGAGCAGTTCTTC. Translating it yields CASYETSGGDNEQFF. Variable domain in full (rest from reference TRBV28 and TRBJ2-1): DVKVTQSSRYLVKRTGEKVFLECVQDMDHENMFWYRQDPGLGLRLIYFSYDVKMKEKGDIPEGYSVSREKKERFSLILESASTNQTSMYLCASYETSGGDNEQFFGPGTRLTVL.